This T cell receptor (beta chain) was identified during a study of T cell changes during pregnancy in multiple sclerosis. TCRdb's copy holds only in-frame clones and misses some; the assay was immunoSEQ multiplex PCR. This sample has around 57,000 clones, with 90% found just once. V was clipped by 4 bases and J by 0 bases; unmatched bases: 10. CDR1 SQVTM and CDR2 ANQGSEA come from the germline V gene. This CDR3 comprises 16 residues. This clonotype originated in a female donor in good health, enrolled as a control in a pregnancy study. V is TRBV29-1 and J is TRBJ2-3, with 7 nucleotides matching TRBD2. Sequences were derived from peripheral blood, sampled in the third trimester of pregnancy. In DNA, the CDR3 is TGCAGCGTTGGGGGTAGCGGGCGCACTAGCACAGATACGCAGTATTTT. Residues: CSVGGSGRTSTDTQYF.